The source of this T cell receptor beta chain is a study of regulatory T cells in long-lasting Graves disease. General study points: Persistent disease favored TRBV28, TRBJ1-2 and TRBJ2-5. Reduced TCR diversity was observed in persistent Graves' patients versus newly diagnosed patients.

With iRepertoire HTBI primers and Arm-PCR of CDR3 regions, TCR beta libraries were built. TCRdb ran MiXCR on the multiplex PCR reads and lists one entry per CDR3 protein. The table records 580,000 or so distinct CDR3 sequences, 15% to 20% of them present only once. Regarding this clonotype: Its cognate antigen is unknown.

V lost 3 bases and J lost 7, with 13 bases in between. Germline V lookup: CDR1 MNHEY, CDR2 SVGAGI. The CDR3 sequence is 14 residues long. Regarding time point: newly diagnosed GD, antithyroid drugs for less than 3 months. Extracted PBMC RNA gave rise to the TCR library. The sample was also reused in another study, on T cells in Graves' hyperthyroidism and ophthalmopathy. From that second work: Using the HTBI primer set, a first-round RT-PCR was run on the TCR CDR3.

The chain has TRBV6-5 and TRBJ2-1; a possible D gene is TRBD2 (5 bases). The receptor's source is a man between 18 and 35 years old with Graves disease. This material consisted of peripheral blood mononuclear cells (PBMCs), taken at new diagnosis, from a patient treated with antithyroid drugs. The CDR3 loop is CASSYGLAVNEQFF. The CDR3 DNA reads TGTGCCAGCAGTTATGGGCTAGCCGTTAATGAGCAGTTCTTC.